The 20 T cell receptor beta chains below come from one sample, sequenced in a study of cytomegalovirus exposure and HLA in healthy donors. Primers for the PCR totalled 60 Vbeta and 13 Jbeta. This table comes from immunoSEQ multiplex PCR, and its TCRdb copy is limited to in-frame clones, with some not included. The sample holds about 180,000 clones, 70% to 80% seen once. Sequencing used PBMCs. Receptors were obtained from a man between 18 and 35 years old in good health and CMV-seronegative.

CDR3 sequence: CASSLDRVKEQYF. The CDR3 region has the DNA TGCGCCAGCAGCTTGGACAGGGTCAAAGAGCAGTACTTC. V gene TRBV5-1 combines with J gene TRBJ2-7; D possibly corresponds to TRBD1 (6 bases). Germline V gene lookup returns CDR1 SGHRS and CDR2 YFSETQ. This CDR3 region has 13 residues. With 0 bases removed from V and 7 bases from J, the gap between germline ends came to 11 bases.

V gene TRBV6-5 combines with J gene TRBJ2-1, with 7 nucleotides matching TRBD2. Germline V gene data show CDR1 as MNHEY and CDR2 as SVGAGI. The ends lost 10 bases at V and 3 bases at J; junction bases unmatched: 3. CDR3 size: 12 residues. The CDR3 DNA is TGTGCCACCCGGGGGGACTACAATGAGCAGTTCTTC. Protein sequence: CATRGDYNEQFF.

The chain has TRBV18 and TRBJ1-3; no clear D gene. The CDR3 is 14 residues long. Germline values: CDR1 KGHSH, CDR2 LQKENI. Trimming cost V 5 bases and J 0 bases, with 8 bases left between them. CDR3 in DNA: TGTGCCAGCTCAACGGAGAACTCTGGAAACACCATATATTTT. Its protein is CASSTENSGNTIYF.

V is TRBV4-2 and J is TRBJ1-4, with 11 bases that match TRBD1. Germline values: CDR1 LGHNA, CDR2 YNFKEQ. J lost 1 base, V lost 4 bases, and 5 bases had no gene match. This CDR3 contains 17 residues. CDR3 sequence reads: CASSLKDRGRTNEKLFF. CDR3 bases: TGTGCCAGCAGCCTCAAGGACAGGGGGCGAACTAATGAAAAACTGTTTTTT.

This clone has only a few counts. This chain links TRBV2 with TRBJ2-7, with 8 bases that match TRBD2. The germline V gene encodes CDR1 SNHLY and CDR2 FYNNEI. The CDR3 runs 14 residues. With V trimmed by 7 bases and J by 5 bases, 10 bases remained unmatched. The CDR3 reads CASNPREGRDEQYF. The CDR3 nucleotides are TGTGCCAGCAACCCTCGGGAGGGGAGGGACGAGCAGTACTTC.

This clone has only a few counts. This chain joins TRBV6-1 and TRBJ1-5, with D perhaps matching TRBD1 (6 bases). This CDR3 has 16 amino acids. Germline V lookup: CDR1 MNHNS, CDR2 SASEGT. V lost 1 base to trimming and J lost 2 bases, with 12 bases between them. CDR3 sequence (DNA): TGTGCCAGCAGTGAAGATGGGGGGGCCGGCAATCAGCCCCAGCATTTT. Translation gives CASSEDGGAGNQPQHF.

The chain recombines TRBV15 with TRBJ1-5, with 9 nucleotides matching TRBD1. V gave up 3 bases and J gave up 6 bases; unmatched junction bases: 3. Germline-derived CDR1 and CDR2 are LNHNV and YYDKDF (reference sequence). The CDR3 extends over 14 amino acids. The CDR3 DNA is TGTGCCACCAGCAGGGGGGACAGGGCTCAGCCCCAGCATTTT. Translation gives CATSRGDRAQPQHF.

The chain links TRBV5-1 to TRBJ2-3, with 9 nucleotides matching TRBD1. V shed 4 bases and J 5 bases; nucleotides not matched to a gene: 8. Germline V lookup: CDR1 SGHRS, CDR2 YFSETQ. The CDR3 spans 15 residues. The CDR3 DNA follows: TGCGCCAGCAGCGAATACAGGGGGCGCGGAGATACGCAGTATTTT. Translation: CASSEYRGRGDTQYF.

The chain links TRBV7-9 to TRBJ2-3; D might be TRBD2 (6 bases). Germline CDR1 SEHNR, CDR2 FQNEAQ (reference sequence). With 6 bases removed from V and 0 bases from J, the gap between germline ends came to 13 bases. There are 15 residues in the CDR3. The CDR3 sequence: CASRARESSTDTQYF. CDR3 DNA: TGTGCCAGCAGGGCCCGGGAGTCTAGCACAGATACGCAGTATTTT.

This chain connects TRBV18 to TRBJ2-4; D ambiguous. Germline assignment: CDR1 KGHSH and CDR2 LQKENI. The CDR3 spans 16 residues. V was shortened by 0 bases and J by 2 bases, with 11 bases between the two germline ends. As DNA, the CDR3 is TGTGCCAGCTCACCACCGGAAGACATCCCCAAAAACATTCAGTACTTC. Protein product: CASSPPEDIPKNIQYF.

This rearrangement joins TRBV27 to TRBJ2-7; 8 bases agree with TRBD2. The CDR3 contains 16 residues. V lost 2 bases and J lost 2; bases outside the gene matches: 8. Germline V gene sequence: CDR1 MNHEY, CDR2 SMNVEV (reference sequence). CDR3 sequence reads: CASSLTGGVLAYEQYF. CDR3 DNA sequence: TGTGCCAGCAGTTTAACGGGGGGGGTATTAGCCTACGAGCAGTACTTC.

CDR3 residues: CASSQDLVLARDSKTQYF. The CDR3 DNA follows: TGCGCCAGCAGCCAAGATCTGGTATTGGCCAGGGATTCGAAGACCCAGTACTTC. The chain combines TRBV4-1 with TRBJ2-5; D perhaps matches TRBD1 (5 bases). Germline values: CDR1 MGHRA, CDR2 YSYEKL. The CDR3 is 18 amino acids. V dropped 0 bases and J dropped 6 bases, with 23 bases sitting between them.

This clone was seen many times. The chain links TRBV29-1 to TRBJ1-1, with D tentatively TRBD1 (6 bases). The CDR3 spans 14 residues. The germline gives CDR1 SQVTM, CDR2 ANQGSEA. V lost 4 bases and J 5 bases, leaving 17 bases between the germline ends. The CDR3 DNA reads TGCAGCGTTGTTCGGCAGGGGAAGGGGACTGAAGCTTTCTTT. It is translated as CSVVRQGKGTEAFF.

The V call is TRBV29-1, the J call TRBJ1-1, with TRBD1 as a possible D gene (6 bases). This CDR3 region has 13 residues. Deletions cut 7 bases from V and 3 bases from J, with 15 bases between. Germline V CDR1 and CDR2: SQVTM, ANQGSEA. The CDR3 DNA is TGCAGCGGTAGTAACAGGGAGCACACTGAAGCTTTCTTT. As protein: CSGSNREHTEAFF.

The chain links TRBV2 to TRBJ2-7, with 10 bases identical to TRBD2. Germline CDR1 reads SNHLY; CDR2 reads FYNNEI. The CDR3 is 17 residues long. The junction had 11 bases not matched to a gene; V was cut back by 3 bases and J by 3 bases. DNA for the CDR3: TGTGCCAGCAGTGAGGCTAGCGGGAGCCTCGGCCTCTACGAGCAGTACTTC. Encoded protein: CASSEASGSLGLYEQYF.

The chain joins TRBV30 to TRBJ2-7; weak D call: TRBD1 (5 bases). CDR1 and CDR2 (germline): GTSNPN, SVGIG (reference sequence). The V end was cut by 0 bases, the J end by 3 bases, with 12 bases between. There are 14 residues in the CDR3. The CDR3 loop is CAWSVYLGDYEQYF. The CDR3, as DNA: TGTGCCTGGAGTGTATACTTAGGGGACTACGAGCAGTACTTC.

The V and J genes are TRBV18 and TRBJ1-1; D gene unclear. The length of the CDR3 is 11 residues. Germline V CDR1 and CDR2: KGHSH, LQKENI. V was shortened by 6 bases and J by 5 bases, with 7 bases between the two germline ends. As DNA, the CDR3 is TGTGCCAGCTCGGACTGGACTGAAGCTTTCTTT. Protein: CASSDWTEAFF. Filled out from reference TRBV18 and TRBJ1-1, the complete variable domain reads NAGVMQNPRHLVRRRGQEARLRCSPMKGHSHVYWYRQLPEEGLKFMVYLQKENIIDESGMPKERFSAEFPKEGPSILRIQQVVRGDSAAYFCASSDWTEAFFGQGTRLTVV.

This chain uses TRBV11-2 with TRBJ1-5; D unclear. The CDR3 spans 14 residues. Trimming removed 1 base from V and 4 bases from J, with 8 bases in between. Germline CDR1 reads SGHAT; CDR2 reads FQNNGV. CDR3 DNA sequence: TGTGCCAGCAGCTTAGGTCGGGGAAATCAGCCCCAGCATTTT. Encoded protein: CASSLGRGNQPQHF.

J is TRBJ2-4 and V is TRBV30; 10 bases agree with TRBD1. This CDR3 is 15 amino acids long. The V gene's germline CDR1 is GTSNPN and CDR2 SVGIG (reference sequence). V was clipped by 0 bases and J by 8 bases; unmatched bases: 7. CDR3 sequence reads: CAWSVGGTGEDIQYF. In DNA, the CDR3 is TGTGCCTGGAGTGTGGGGGGGACAGGGGAGGACATTCAGTACTTC.

The V call is TRBV5-5, the J call TRBJ2-7; maybe TRBD2 (7 bases). V gave up 4 bases and J gave up 0 bases, with 11 bases separating them. The length of the CDR3 is 14 residues. Germline CDR1 reads SGHKS; CDR2 reads YYEKEE (reference sequence). CDR3 DNA: TGTGCCAGCAGCCACGCGGGGGCCTCCTACGAGCAGTACTTC. Residues: CASSHAGASYEQYF.